The present T cell receptor beta chain was sequenced within a study of control samples from healthy donors and cancer patients. V dropped 4 bases and J dropped 0; count of bases not matched to a gene: 0. This CDR3 has 14 residues. CDR1 MNHEY and CDR2 SMNVEV come from the germline V gene (reference sequence). A note on this clone: This sample includes further DNA sequences coding for the same CDR3.

Repertoires were generated with immunoSEQ multiplex PCR, while TCRdb's copy carries only in-frame clones and drops some. Counted here are 110,000 or so clones, 70% to 90% occurring once; the ten biggest clones make up about two fifths. The specimen sequenced was blood. This receptor was identified in a man aged 45-60 years in good health. The V call is TRBV27, the J call TRBJ2-7, with 10 nucleotides matching TRBD1. The chain's CDR3 is CASSWDRGSYEQYF. CDR3 DNA: TGTGCCAGCAGTTGGGACAGGGGCTCCTACGAGCAGTACTTC.